This is a list of T cell receptor beta chains from one sample in a study of pediatric ulcerative colitis. TCRdb's copy holds only in-frame clones and misses some; the assay was immunoSEQ multiplex PCR. The top ten hold 8% to 9.5% of the sample, which has 35,000 to 45,000 clones, 60% to 85% seen once. The sequencing sample was made of gut tissue. The receptors were gathered from a boy younger than 18 with severe ulcerative colitis. The CDR3 runs from the conserved cysteine through the conserved F or W. A D gene is named only where the DNA matches it firmly. Clone size appears in some rows only: once, few, many, or a class for an expanded clone.

J: TRBJ2-3
D: NA
V: TRBV7-9
size: once
DNA: TGTGCCAGCAGCTTTTGGGGGAGTGGAGCGGCAGATACGCAGTATTTT
CDR3: CASSFWGSGAADTQYF

J: TRBJ1-1
D: NA
V: TRBV29-1
size: NA
DNA: TGCAGCGTTGAAAAGGGTGGAATGAACACTGAAGCTTTCTTT
CDR3: CSVEKGGMNTEAFF

J: TRBJ2-2
D: TRBD1
V: TRBV9
size: NA
DNA: TGTGCCAGCAGCGCACAGGGGGCTTCGGGCGGGGAGCTGTTTTTT
CDR3: CASSAQGASGGELFF

J: TRBJ2-1
D: NA
V: TRBV6-4
size: NA
DNA: TGTGCCAGCAGTGACTCGGGGGGCACTTACAATGAGCAGTTCTTC
CDR3: CASSDSGGTYNEQFF

J: TRBJ1-4
D: TRBD1
V: TRBV6-5
size: NA
DNA: TGTGCCAGCATTATGCGGGACAGGGGTCGAAAACTGTTTTTT
CDR3: CASIMRDRGRKLFF

J: TRBJ2-1
D: NA
V: TRBV19
size: NA
DNA: TGTGCCACCCAGGATGGAAAGATCTACAATGAGCAGTTCTTC
CDR3: CATQDGKIYNEQFF

J: TRBJ1-1
D: NA
V: TRBV5-1
size: NA
DNA: TGCGCCAGCAGCCCCTCGAAGCCGGAGGCTGAAGCTTTCTTT
CDR3: CASSPSKPEAEAFF

J: TRBJ2-3
D: TRBD2
V: TRBV11-2
size: NA
DNA: TGTGCCAGCAGCTTGACCAGCGGGGGGGCAGATACGCAGTATTTT
CDR3: CASSLTSGGADTQYF

J: TRBJ1-5
D: NA
V: TRBV14
size: NA
DNA: TGTGCCAGCAGCGCGGGGGGTCCCAATCAGCCCCAGCATTTT
CDR3: CASSAGGPNQPQHF

J: TRBJ1-5
D: NA
V: TRBV5-6
size: NA
DNA: TGTGCCAGCAGCTTACAGGGCGGTCAGCCCCAGCATTTT
CDR3: CASSLQGGQPQHF

J: TRBJ2-2
D: NA
V: TRBV29-1
size: NA
DNA: TGCAGCGTTGTTTCGGACACCGGGGAGCTGTTTTTT
CDR3: CSVVSDTGELFF

J: TRBJ1-2
D: TRBD1
V: TRBV5-1
size: NA
DNA: TGCGCCAGCAGCGCGGCCGGGACAGGCGTGAACTATGGCTACACCTTC
CDR3: CASSAAGTGVNYGYTF

J: TRBJ1-2
D: NA
V: TRBV29-1
size: NA
DNA: TGCAGCGCCGTCGCACAGGCTGGAGGCTACACCTTC
CDR3: CSAVAQAGGYTF

J: TRBJ1-3
D: NA
V: TRBV14
size: NA
DNA: TGTGCCAGCAGCCAAGAGATTTTGGGCTCTGGAAACACCATATATTTT
CDR3: CASSQEILGSGNTIYF

J: TRBJ1-2
D: NA
V: TRBV28
size: once
DNA: TGTGCCAGCAGTCGGACAGCCTATGGCTACACCTTC
CDR3: CASSRTAYGYTF

J: TRBJ1-2
D: TRBD1
V: TRBV6-5
size: few
DNA: TGTGCCAGCAGTTACTCGGGACAGCTGAATCACTATGGCTACACCTTC
CDR3: CASSYSGQLNHYGYTF

J: TRBJ1-3
D: NA
V: TRBV7-9
size: NA
DNA: TGTGCCAGCAGCTTAGCGCAGTCGACCTCTGGAAACACCATATATTTT
CDR3: CASSLAQSTSGNTIYF

J: TRBJ2-2
D: NA
V: TRBV5-1
size: NA
DNA: TGCGCCAGCAGCTCCACAGGGACGGGCGGGACCGGGGAGCTGTTTTTT
CDR3: CASSSTGTGGTGELFF

J: TRBJ2-5
D: NA
V: TRBV30
size: once
DNA: TGTGCCTGGAGTGTAGGCCGAAACCAAGAGACCCAGTACTTC
CDR3: CAWSVGRNQETQYF

J: TRBJ2-5
D: TRBD1
V: TRBV2
size: NA
DNA: TGTGCCAGCGCCGTAAACCGGGACAGCCCGCGTCAAGAGACCCAGTACTTC
CDR3: CASAVNRDSPRQETQYF

J: TRBJ1-5
D: TRBD1
V: TRBV7-9
size: NA
DNA: TGTGCCAGCAGCTCAGGGACAGGGTTAAATCAGCCCCAGCATTTT
CDR3: CASSSGTGLNQPQHF